These 12 T cell receptor beta chains share one sample of origin, sequenced in a study of CD8 T cells in ankylosing spondylitis. TCRdb itself ran the 5' RACE reads through MiXCR, one entry per CDR3 protein. The top ten hold 2.5% to 3.5% of the sample, which has around 130,000 distinct CDR3 sequences, around 8.5% seen once. The sequenced sample was blood, either unsorted or a sorted T cell fraction (not recorded which). Receptors originate from a male donor with ankylosing spondylitis or in good health (not recorded which).

As concerns this clonotype: A much bigger clone sits one base away, suggesting this may be a read error. The gene calls are TRBV20-1 and TRBJ1-5, with no clear D. In germline, CDR1 is DFQATT, CDR2 SNEGSKA (reference sequence). The CDR3 loop spans 18 amino acids. Written as DNA, the CDR3 is TGCTGTGCTAGAGATATAGGGTCCGGGTTTGGCCCTGATCAGCCCCAGCATTTT. It yields the protein CCARDIGSGFGPDQPQHF.

The gene calls are TRBV2 and TRBJ2-7; D call uncertain. Looked up from germline, CDR1 is SNHLY and CDR2 is FYNNEI. The V end was cut by 6 bases, the J end by 7 bases, with 13 bases between. The CDR3 runs to 12 residues. The CDR3 loop is CASRADPREQYF. The DNA of the CDR3 is TGTGCCAGCAGGGCGGACCCGAGGGAGCAGTACTTC.

This clonotype has ten or more counts. The genes are TRBV20-1 and TRBJ2-7; D uncertain. V was clipped by 8 bases and J by 2 bases, with 13 bases between them. CDR1 is DFQATT and CDR2 is SNEGSKA in the germline V gene (reference sequence). The CDR3 extends over 12 amino acids. The CDR3 loop is CSSWDRTYEQYF. The CDR3 DNA reads TGCAGTAGTTGGGATAGGACCTACGAGCAGTACTTC.

This chain uses TRBV18 with TRBJ2-5, with TRBD1 as a possible D gene (6 bases). Trimming shortened V by 5 bases and J by 5 bases, and 12 bases separated the two germline ends. The CDR3 is 13 amino acids. From germline, CDR1 is KGHSH and CDR2 LQKENI. CDR3 protein: CASSDWGQETQYF. The CDR3 DNA sequence: TGTGCCAGCTCAGATTGGGGGCAGGAGACCCAGTACTTC.

This clonotype was detected a few times. The chain employs TRBV7-2 and TRBJ2-1; maybe TRBD2 (5 bases). CDR3 length: 14 amino acids. The germline V gene encodes CDR1 SGHTA and CDR2 FQGNSA. The ends were cut back, 3 bases at V and 6 bases at J, with 12 bases in the middle. In DNA form, the CDR3 reads TGTGCCAGCAGCTTCTTAACTAGTAGCAATGAGCAGTTCTTC. Encoded protein: CASSFLTSSNEQFF.

This clonotype was observed a handful of times. The rearrangement uses TRBV4-3 and TRBJ2-6, with a weak D call TRBD1 (6 bases). With 4 bases removed from V and 0 bases from J, the gap between germline ends came to 10 bases. This CDR3 is 16 amino acids long. CDR1 is LGHNA, CDR2 YSLEER, per germline. The chain's CDR3 is CASSRGQLSGANVLTF. For the CDR3, the DNA is TGCGCCAGCAGCCGGGGACAACTCTCTGGGGCCAACGTCCTGACTTTC.

This clonotype has a count of ten or more. This sequence joins TRBV6-6 and TRBJ2-2, with 7 positions matching TRBD1. Germline assignment: CDR1 MNHNY and CDR2 SVGAGI (reference sequence). V lost 10 bases, J lost 7 bases, and 9 bases stayed unmatched. This CDR3 contains 13 residues. CDR3 sequence reads: CAIDREGSGELFF. The DNA of the CDR3 is TGTGCCATCGACAGGGAAGGCAGCGGGGAGCTGTTTTTT.

At least ten counts were recorded for this clonotype. The rearrangement links TRBV12-3 or TRBV12-4 to TRBJ2-5; the D is unclear. The V end was cut by 3 bases, the J end by 4 bases, with 9 bases between. The CDR3 has 13 residues. The DNA for the CDR3 is TGTGCCAGCAGTTTTGATTTGGTAGAGACCCAGTACTTC. Its translation is CASSFDLVETQYF.

The table lists this clonotype with a few counts. The gene calls are TRBV29-1 and TRBJ2-1, with a possible D match to TRBD1 (6 bases). Germline CDR1 reads SQVTM; CDR2 reads ANQGSEA. The CDR3 loop spans 14 amino acids. V was cut by 5 bases and J by 5 bases, with 16 bases left in between. DNA for the CDR3: TGCAGCGTTAGCCGGGACAATCGGGACAATGAGCAGTTCTTC. Protein: CSVSRDNRDNEQFF.

A few counts support this clonotype. The rearrangement joins TRBV20-1 to TRBJ2-3; 12 bases are a match to TRBD2. J gave up 3 bases and V 1 base, and 2 bases lay outside the gene matches. The CDR3 loop spans 15 amino acids. Germline V CDR1 and CDR2: DFQATT, SNEGSKA (reference sequence). The CDR3 reads CSARGGTSGTDTQYF. The CDR3 DNA follows: TGCAGTGCTAGAGGGGGGACTAGCGGGACAGATACGCAGTATTTT.

With respect to this clonotype: This may arise from a read error, as a much more abundant clone is one base away. The J gene is TRBJ2-3, the V gene TRBV7-8; D gene uncertain. This CDR3 has 14 amino acids. Germline CDR1 is SGHVS and CDR2 is FQNEAQ. The CDR3 region is CASILGWSTDTQYF. CDR3 coding DNA: TGTGCCAGCATCTTAGGGTGGAGCACAGATACGCAGTATTTT.

This clonotype was seen repeatedly, ten times or more. The V call is TRBV7-3, the J call TRBJ2-1, with 7 bases identical to TRBD2. Germline trimming cut 2 bases from V and 5 bases from J; bases unmatched to any gene: 3. The CDR3 spans 14 residues. The V gene's germline CDR1 is SGHTA and CDR2 FQGTGA. CDR3 nucleotide sequence: TGTGCCAGCAGCTTAGGGGACTACAACAATGAGCAGTTCTTC. Protein product: CASSLGDYNNEQFF.